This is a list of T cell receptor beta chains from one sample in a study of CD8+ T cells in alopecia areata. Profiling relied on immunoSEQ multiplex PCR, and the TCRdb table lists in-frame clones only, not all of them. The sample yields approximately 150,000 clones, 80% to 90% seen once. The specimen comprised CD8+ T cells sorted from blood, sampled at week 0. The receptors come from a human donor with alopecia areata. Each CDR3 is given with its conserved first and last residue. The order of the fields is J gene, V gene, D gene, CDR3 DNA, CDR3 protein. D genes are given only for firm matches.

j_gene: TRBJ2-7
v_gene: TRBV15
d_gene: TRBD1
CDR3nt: TGTGCCACCAGCAGAGATTCGGCACAGGGGTACGAGCAGTACTTC
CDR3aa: CATSRDSAQGYEQYF

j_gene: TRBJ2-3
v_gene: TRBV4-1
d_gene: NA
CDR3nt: TGCGCCAGCAGCCAAGGGTTCACAGGGTGGTCGGATACGCAGTATTTT
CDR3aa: CASSQGFTGWSDTQYF

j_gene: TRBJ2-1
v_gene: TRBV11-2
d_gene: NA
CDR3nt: TGTGCCAGCAGCTTAGTATTACGTAAAGGGAATGAGCAGTTCTTC
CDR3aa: CASSLVLRKGNEQFF

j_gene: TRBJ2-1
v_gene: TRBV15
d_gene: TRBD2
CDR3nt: TGTGCCACCAGCGACGGACTAGGACGCGGTGAGCAGTTCTTC
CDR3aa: CATSDGLGRGEQFF

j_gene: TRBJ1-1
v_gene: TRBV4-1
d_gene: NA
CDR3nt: TGCGCCAGCAGCCAAGTGGGAGGGGCCCCCACTGAAGCTTTCTTT
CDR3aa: CASSQVGGAPTEAFF

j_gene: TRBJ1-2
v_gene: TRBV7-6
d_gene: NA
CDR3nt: TGTGCCAGCAGCTCCCAACCCAGTGCTAACTATGGCTACACCTTC
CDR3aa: CASSSQPSANYGYTF

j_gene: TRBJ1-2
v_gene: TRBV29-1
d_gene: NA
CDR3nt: TGCAGCGTCGATCCGAGGGAGTCTGGCTACACCTTC
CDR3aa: CSVDPRESGYTF

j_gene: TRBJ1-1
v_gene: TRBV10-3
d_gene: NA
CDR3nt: TGTGCCATCAGTGAGGGTTGGGGGATGAACACTGAAGCTTTCTTT
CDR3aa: CAISEGWGMNTEAFF

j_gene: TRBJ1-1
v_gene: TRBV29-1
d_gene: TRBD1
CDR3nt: TGCAGCGTTGAAGAGGGACAGGGGTGGACTGAAGCTTTCTTT
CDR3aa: CSVEEGQGWTEAFF

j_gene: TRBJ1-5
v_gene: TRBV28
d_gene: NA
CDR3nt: TGTGCCAGCAGGTTGGGGGGGTTGGATCAGCCCCAGCATTTT
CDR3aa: CASRLGGLDQPQHF

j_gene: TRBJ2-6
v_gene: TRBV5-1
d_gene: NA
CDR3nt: TGCGCCAGCAGCTTGGACGATTCTGGGGCCAACGTCCTGACTTTC
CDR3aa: CASSLDDSGANVLTF

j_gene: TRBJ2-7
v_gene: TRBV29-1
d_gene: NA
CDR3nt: TGCAGCGTTCAGGGGTCTCCCTACGAGCAGTACTTC
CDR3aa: CSVQGSPYEQYF

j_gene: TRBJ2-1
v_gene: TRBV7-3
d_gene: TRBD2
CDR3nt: TGTGCCAGCAGCCCTGGGGGGGTGCCCTACAATGAGCAGTTCTTC
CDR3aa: CASSPGGVPYNEQFF

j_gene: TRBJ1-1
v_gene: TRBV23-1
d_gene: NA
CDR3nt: TGCGCCAGCAGTCACCATACCACTGAAGCTTTCTTT
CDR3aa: CASSHHTTEAFF

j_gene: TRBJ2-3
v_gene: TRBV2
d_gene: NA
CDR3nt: TGTGCCACTTCCCCCGAAGCGTGGGGAACAGATACGCAGTATTTT
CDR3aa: CATSPEAWGTDTQYF

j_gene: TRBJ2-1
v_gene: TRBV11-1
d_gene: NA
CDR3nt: TGTGCCAGCAGCTTAATAGGAGTTTACAATGAGCAGTTCTTC
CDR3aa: CASSLIGVYNEQFF

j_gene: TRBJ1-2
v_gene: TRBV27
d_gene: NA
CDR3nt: TGTGCCAGCAGCCCAACCATAGGGGATGGCTACACCTTC
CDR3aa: CASSPTIGDGYTF

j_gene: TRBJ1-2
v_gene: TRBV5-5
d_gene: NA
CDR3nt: TGTGCCACCTCGTCGGGCTACTATGGCTACACCTTC
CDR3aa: CATSSGYYGYTF

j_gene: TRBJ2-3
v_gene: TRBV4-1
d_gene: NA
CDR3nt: TGCGCCAGCAGCCAATTTGCAGGGGACCCAGATACGCAGTATTTT
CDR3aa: CASSQFAGDPDTQYF

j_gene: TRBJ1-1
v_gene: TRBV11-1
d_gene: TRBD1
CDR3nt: TGTGCCAGCAGCTTAGGACAGGGGAACACTGAAGCTTTCTTT
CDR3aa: CASSLGQGNTEAFF

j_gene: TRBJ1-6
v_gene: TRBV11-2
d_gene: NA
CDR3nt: TGTGCCAGCAGCTTAGATCTAGGAGACATTAATTCACCCCTCCACTTT
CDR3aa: CASSLDLGDINSPLHF

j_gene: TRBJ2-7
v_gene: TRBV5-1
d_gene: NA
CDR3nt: TGCGCCAGCAGCTTGGAGGCGGGGGCCGACGAGCAGTACTTC
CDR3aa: CASSLEAGADEQYF

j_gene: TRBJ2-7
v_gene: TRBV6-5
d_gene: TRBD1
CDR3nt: TGTGCCAGCAGTTATTCTGGGACAGGGGGTTCGGAGCAGTACTTC
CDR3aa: CASSYSGTGGSEQYF